This entry is about one T cell receptor beta chain. The sample is drawn from a study of immune evolution from preneoplasia to lung adenocarcinoma. This CDR3 contains 12 residues. TCRdb's copy holds only in-frame clones and misses some; the assay was immunoSEQ multiplex PCR. In the table there are approximately 3,800 clones, around three quarters of which are singletons. The chain links TRBV12-2 to TRBJ1-1; the table assigns TRBD1, which was not confirmed against the DNA. TRBV12-2 is a pseudogene locus. This TCR was recovered from a person aged 55 to 79 with lung adenocarcinoma. Sample: FFPE minimally invasive lung adenocarcinoma tissue. CDR3 residues: CASRLGQGSGRF. CDR3 in DNA: TGTGCAAGTCGCTTAGGTCAGGGGTCGGGCAGATTT.